The 24 T cell receptor beta chains in this list originate from one sample, sequenced in a study of graft-versus-host responses after intestinal transplantation. The method was immunoSEQ multiplex PCR; TCRdb's version includes in-frame clones alone and lacks a portion of them. The sample has 13,000 to 15,000 clones; approximately 40% are singletons. The sample in question was alloreactive CD4+ T cells from a mixed lymphocyte reaction culture, obtained before intestinal transplant. Subset defined: CFSE-low proliferating T cells sorted from approximately 6-day pre-transplant mixed lymphocyte reaction (GvH or HvG direction). These receptors were taken from a human patient who received an intestinal transplant.

V gene TRBV12-5 combines with J gene TRBJ2-7, with a tentative D call TRBD1 (5 bases). Germline V CDR1 and CDR2: LGHNT, FRNRAP. The CDR3 has 11 amino acids. V was cut by 6 bases and J by 3 bases, with 6 bases left in between. CDR3 sequence: CASGTGYEQYF. The CDR3 DNA sequence: TGTGCTAGTGGAACAGGCTACGAGCAGTACTTC. The full variable domain, in which reference TRBV12-5 and TRBJ2-7 provide the parts outside the CDR3, is DARVTQTPRHKVTEMGQEVTMRCQPILGHNTVFWYRQTMMQGLELLAYFRNRAPLDDSGMPKDRFSAEMPDATLATLKIQPSEPRDSAVYFCASGTGYEQYFGPGTRLTVT.

This clone was seen a handful of times. The V call is TRBV2, the J call TRBJ2-5; D may be TRBD2 (5 bases). V was trimmed by 8 bases and J by 4 bases, leaving 8 bases between them. The CDR3 spans 11 residues. Germline CDR1 is SNHLY and CDR2 is FYNNEI. The CDR3 DNA reads as TGTGCCAGCGGGAGAGGAGAGACCCAGTACTTC. It encodes CASGRGETQYF.

This clone has just a few counts. The chain links TRBV15 to TRBJ2-3, with D perhaps TRBD1 (6 bases). The CDR3 contains 14 residues. Germline CDR1 and CDR2: LNHNV and YYDKDF (reference sequence). V was pared by 3 bases and J by 5 bases, with 12 bases between. In DNA, the CDR3 is TGTGCCACCAGCAGGCGTGACAGGAGAGATACGCAGTATTTT. Amino acid sequence: CATSRRDRRDTQYF.

This chain uses TRBV6-5 with TRBJ2-2; D is unclear. CDR3 length: 14 amino acids. V was pared by 6 bases and J by 5 bases, with 13 bases between. CDR1 MNHEY and CDR2 SVGAGI come from the germline V gene. In DNA, the CDR3 is TGTGCCAGCAGCAGAACCGTGTGGACCGGGGAGCTGTTTTTT. Protein: CASSRTVWTGELFF.

V usage is TRBV12-5 and J usage is TRBJ2-3; 14 nucleotides align to TRBD2. Germline CDR1 and CDR2: LGHNT and FRNRAP. The CDR3 extends over 21 amino acids. The V segment lost 1 base and the J segment 1 base; nucleotides outside the gene matches: 13. In nucleotides, the CDR3 is TGTGCTAGTGGTTTGGGTTTTACCTCGGGACTAGCGGGGGCGGGCACAGATACGCAGTATTTT. Translating gives CASGLGFTSGLAGAGTDTQYF.

By sample fraction, this clone is medium-sized. The J gene is TRBJ1-2, the V gene TRBV29-1; D is unresolved. The germline V gene has CDR1 SQVTM and CDR2 ANQGSEA. The CDR3 has 14 amino acids. V was trimmed by 5 bases and J by 2 bases, leaving 15 bases between them. The CDR3 DNA reads TGCAGCGTTTATGAACCAGAGGTGAACTATGGCTACACCTTC. Its translation is CSVYEPEVNYGYTF. Drawing the rest from reference TRBV29-1 and TRBJ1-2, the complete variable domain is SAVISQKPSRDICQRGTSLTIQCQVDSQVTMMFWYRQQPGQSLTLIATANQGSEATYESGFVIDKFPISRPNLTFSTLTVSNMSPEDSSIYLCSVYEPEVNYGYTFGSGTRLTVV.

This clone was counted a few times. The V and J genes are TRBV18 and TRBJ2-5, with D uncertain. The CDR3 length is 13 residues. The V and J ends lost 3 bases and 5 bases respectively, with 10 bases between them. From germline, CDR1 is KGHSH and CDR2 LQKENI. Here the CDR3 DNA reads TGTGCCAGCTCACCTGCCAGTCAGGAGACCCAGTACTTC. Encoded protein: CASSPASQETQYF. Filled out from reference TRBV18 and TRBJ2-5, the complete variable domain reads NAGVMQNPRHLVRRRGQEARLRCSPMKGHSHVYWYRQLPEEGLKFMVYLQKENIIDESGMPKERFSAEFPKEGPSILRIQQVVRGDSAAYFCASSPASQETQYFGPGTRLLVL.

This clone was seen only a few times. This chain connects TRBV19 to TRBJ2-5; 15 bases map to TRBD2. After removal of 4 bases from V and 1 base from J, the junction contained 1 base not matched to a gene. The germline V gene has CDR1 LNHDA and CDR2 SQIVND (reference sequence). The CDR3 extends over 16 amino acids. CDR3 amino acids: CASSTGLAGGQETQYF. CDR3 bases: TGTGCCAGTAGTACGGGACTAGCGGGGGGCCAAGAGACCCAGTACTTC.

This clone was observed a handful of times. The rearrangement links TRBV30 to TRBJ1-1; D gene ambiguous. V lost 1 base and J lost 2, with 8 bases in between. The CDR3 covers 13 residues. Germline V gene lookup returns CDR1 GTSNPN and CDR2 SVGIG (reference sequence). The CDR3 DNA reads as TGTGCCTGGAGTGGGTCCCTAAACACTGAAGCTTTCTTT. It specifies CAWSGSLNTEAFF. The full variable domain, completed using reference TRBV30 and TRBJ1-1, is SQTIHQWPATLVQPVGSPLSLECTVEGTSNPNLYWYRQAAGRGLQLLFYSVGIGQISSEVPQNLSASRPQDRQFILSSKKLLLSDSGFYLCAWSGSLNTEAFFGQGTRLTVV.

The chain joins TRBV6-5 to TRBJ2-5, with a possible D match to TRBD2 (7 bases). The CDR3 totals 16 residues. Per germline, CDR1 MNHEY and CDR2 SVGAGI. V gave up 0 bases and J gave up 6 bases, with 17 bases separating them. Here the CDR3 DNA reads TGTGCCAGCAGTTACTCAGGGTCGGGGGGCGCTAAGACCCAGTACTTC. It yields the protein CASSYSGSGGAKTQYF.

This clone showed up just a few times. The genes are TRBV4-1 and TRBJ1-3, with TRBD1 matching 7 bases. J gave up 4 bases and V 3 bases, and 0 bases lay outside the gene matches. Germline V gene sequence: CDR1 MGHRA, CDR2 YSYEKL. The CDR3 has 13 residues. The CDR3 DNA sequence: TGCGCCAGCAGCCAGGACAGGGGAAACACCATATATTTT. Translating gives CASSQDRGNTIYF.

This clone was counted a few times. V gene TRBV11-3 combines with J gene TRBJ2-1, with TRBD2 as a possible D gene (5 bases). The V and J ends lost 6 bases and 0 bases respectively, with 15 bases between them. Germline CDR1 reads SGHNT; CDR2 reads YENEEA. This CDR3 spans 16 amino acids. The CDR3 bases are TGTGCCAGCAGTCCACCCCGGGGTATCTCCTACAATGAGCAGTTCTTC. Translation gives CASSPPRGISYNEQFF.

The chain uses TRBV30 and TRBJ2-1, with no clear D. CDR3 length: 13 residues. Germline V gene data show CDR1 as GTSNPN and CDR2 as SVGIG (reference sequence). Deletions cut 0 bases from V and 2 bases from J, with 5 bases between. The CDR3 reads CAWSVGAYNEQFF. The CDR3 coding sequence is TGTGCCTGGAGTGTGGGCGCCTACAATGAGCAGTTCTTC.

The CDR3 here is CASSLQRQGSGNTIYF. In nucleotides, the CDR3 is TGTGCCAGCTCTCTTCAGCGACAGGGCTCTGGAAACACCATATATTTT. The chain joins TRBV18 to TRBJ1-3; TRBD1 aligns across 7 bases. Trimming took 6 bases from V and 0 from J; bases not matched to a gene: 8. The CDR3 has 16 residues. Germline CDR1 KGHSH, CDR2 LQKENI.

The rearrangement links TRBV19 to TRBJ1-1, with 8 bases lining up with TRBD1. The trim removed 0 bases at V and 0 bases at J, leaving 3 bases unmatched. This CDR3 has 16 residues. Germline CDR1 is LNHDA and CDR2 is SQIVND (reference sequence). CDR3 nucleotide sequence: TGTGCCAGTAGTATAGATTGGGACAGGTTGAACACTGAAGCTTTCTTT. Translating gives CASSIDWDRLNTEAFF.

By frequency in the sample, this clone is medium-sized. This chain links TRBV2 with TRBJ2-1; possibly TRBD1 for D (6 bases). The germline V and J ends were trimmed by 11 bases and 2 bases, with 16 bases remaining between them. The length of the CDR3 is 14 residues. Per germline, CDR1 SNHLY and CDR2 FYNNEI. Here the CDR3 DNA reads TGTGCCGTTAAACCGGACAGCACCTACAATGAGCAGTTCTTC. It encodes CAVKPDSTYNEQFF.

This clone has just a few counts. V usage is TRBV7-2 and J usage is TRBJ2-7; TRBD2 aligns across 9 bases. Germline-derived CDR1 and CDR2 are SGHTA and FQGNSA. The CDR3 is made up of 18 amino acids. The trim removed 2 bases at V and 1 base at J, leaving 12 bases unmatched. CDR3 nucleotide sequence: TGTGCCAGCAGCTTATTTCTAGGTAGCGGGGGCATGTCCTACGAGCAGTACTTC. Translated, it gives CASSLFLGSGGMSYEQYF.

The V and J genes are TRBV5-1 and TRBJ2-1, with TRBD2 identical over 9 bases. Germline values: CDR1 SGHRS, CDR2 YFSETQ. This CDR3 region has 16 residues. The junction had 4 bases not matched to a gene; V was cut back by 0 bases and J by 3 bases. CDR3 nucleotides: TGCGCCAGCAGCTTGGAAAGTAGCGGGGGCTACAATGAGCAGTTCTTC. Translation: CASSLESSGGYNEQFF.

V usage is TRBV4-3 and J usage is TRBJ2-5, with TRBD2 as a possible D gene (9 bases). The germline V gene encodes CDR1 LGHNA and CDR2 YSLEER. V lost 4 bases and J lost 5, with 29 bases in between. The CDR3 extends over 19 amino acids. This CDR3 reads CASSLGRTGKAGGQETQYF. For the CDR3, the DNA is TGCGCCAGCAGCCTAGGGAGGACAGGGAAGGCGGGGGGGCAGGAGACCCAGTACTTC.

This clone was counted between two and nine times. The chain couples TRBV6-5 to TRBJ1-6; TRBD1 matches 7 bases. There are 16 residues in the CDR3. V lost 2 bases to trimming and J lost 7 bases; unmatched junction nucleotides: 8. Germline CDR1 is MNHEY and CDR2 is SVGAGI. Here the CDR3 DNA reads TGTGCCAGCAGTTACACCCGGACAGGCGAGAATTCACCCCTCCACTTT. Its protein product is CASSYTRTGENSPLHF.

J is TRBJ1-2 and V is TRBV19; a weak D match, TRBD1 (5 bases). CDR1 LNHDA and CDR2 SQIVND come from the germline V gene (reference sequence). V was shortened by 7 bases and J by 1 base, with 16 bases between the two germline ends. CDR3 length: 15 amino acids. CDR3 DNA: TGTGCCAGTACCTACGGCGGGGCTAATAACTATGGCTACACCTTC. Translating it yields CASTYGGANNYGYTF.

The chain links TRBV6-5 to TRBJ2-7; 7 positions agree with TRBD1. Germline CDR1 MNHEY, CDR2 SVGAGI. The CDR3 contains 13 residues. V dropped 6 bases and J dropped 3; count of bases not matched to a gene: 5. CDR3: CASRRGPSYEQYF. The CDR3 coding sequence is TGTGCCAGCAGGAGGGGGCCTAGCTACGAGCAGTACTTC.

Only a few counts were recorded for this clone. V is TRBV5-1 and J is TRBJ1-2, with 7 nucleotides matching TRBD1. V was pared by 1 base and J by 0 bases, with 3 bases of the junction left unmatched. The germline V gene has CDR1 SGHRS and CDR2 YFSETQ. CDR3 size: 15 residues. In DNA, the CDR3 is TGCGCCAGCAGCTTGTGGACAGGTCCTAACTATGGCTACACCTTC. Protein: CASSLWTGPNYGYTF.

This clone was seen more than once but under ten times. The chain couples TRBV7-9 to TRBJ1-2; weak D call: TRBD1 (5 bases). This CDR3 has 13 residues. Germline V gene data show CDR1 as SEHNR and CDR2 as FQNEAQ (reference sequence). V was trimmed by 6 bases and J by 0 bases, leaving 8 bases between them. In DNA form, the CDR3 reads TGTGCCAGCAGTCCACAGGCTAACTATGGCTACACCTTC. This encodes CASSPQANYGYTF.